Below, one TCR beta chain is given with its context. This record comes from a study of blood T cell repertoires in COVID-19. Study-level background: The origin of the acute and convalescent COVID-19 samples was the United States, Italy and Spain. T cells, B-cell-depleted T cells, or PBMCs supplied cDNA or gDNA.

Produced via immunoSEQ multiplex PCR; TCRdb's table is partial and in-frame only. The sample has some 130,000 clones; around 88% are singletons. Trimming left V 5 bases short and J 0 bases short, with 13 bases between. The CDR3 contains 15 residues. Looked up from germline, CDR1 is SNHLY and CDR2 is FYNNEI. This receptor was taken from a man over 45 with active or convalescent COVID-19. The sequenced sample consisted of peripheral blood. The rearrangement joins TRBV2 to TRBJ1-1; D unresolved. CDR3 sequence reads: CASSHSPVMNTEAFF. For the CDR3, the DNA is TGTGCCAGCAGTCATTCACCGGTGATGAACACTGAAGCTTTCTTT.